The T cell receptor beta chain described here comes from a study of T cells in Graves' hyperthyroidism and ophthalmopathy. V was clipped by 5 bases and J by 4 bases, with 20 bases between them. The germline gives CDR1 SEHNR, CDR2 FQNEAQ (reference sequence). This CDR3 has 16 residues. From RNA transcripts, TCR beta CDR3 regions were amplified. A set of HTBI primers served as the primers for a first-round RT-PCR of the TCR CDR3. From the multiplex PCR reads, TCRdb called clonotypes with MiXCR, one entry per CDR3 protein. The sample carries about 460,000 distinct CDR3 sequences, roughly 22% recorded once.

Sequencing was performed on blood. The chain links TRBV7-9 to TRBJ2-5; perhaps D is TRBD1 or TRBD2 (5 bases each). The TCR was taken from a woman in her 70s with Graves' ophthalmopathy. CDR3 sequence (DNA): TGTGCCAGCAGCCCGAGCAGGGCCGGGGTGGGAGAGACCCAGTACTTC. Its translation: CASSPSRAGVGETQYF.